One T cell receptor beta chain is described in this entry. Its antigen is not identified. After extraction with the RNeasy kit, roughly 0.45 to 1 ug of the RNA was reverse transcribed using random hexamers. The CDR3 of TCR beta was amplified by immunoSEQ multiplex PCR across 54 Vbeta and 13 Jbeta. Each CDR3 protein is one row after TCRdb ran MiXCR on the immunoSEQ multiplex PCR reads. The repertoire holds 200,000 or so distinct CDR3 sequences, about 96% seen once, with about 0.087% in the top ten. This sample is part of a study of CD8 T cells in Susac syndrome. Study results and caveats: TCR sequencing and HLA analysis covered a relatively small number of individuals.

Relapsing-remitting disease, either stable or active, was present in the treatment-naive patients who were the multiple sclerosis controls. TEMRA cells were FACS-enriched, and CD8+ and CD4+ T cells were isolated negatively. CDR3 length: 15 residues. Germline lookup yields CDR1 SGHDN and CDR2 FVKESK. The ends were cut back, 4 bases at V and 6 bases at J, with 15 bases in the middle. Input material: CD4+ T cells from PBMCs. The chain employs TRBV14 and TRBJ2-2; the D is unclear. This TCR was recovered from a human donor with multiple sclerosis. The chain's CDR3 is CASSLSRVVPGELFF. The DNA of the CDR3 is TGTGCCAGCAGCCTTAGTCGGGTTGTTCCCGGGGAGCTGTTTTTT.